The 2 T cell receptor beta chains presented below share a single source sample, sequenced in a study of CD8+ T cells in alopecia areata. Extraction of RNA preceded its reverse transcription into cDNA, which served as the sequencing template. The protocol was immunoSEQ multiplex PCR, while the TCRdb copy is restricted to in-frame clones and leaves out a portion. Among about 180,000 clones listed, roughly 60% were seen once. The input for sequencing was CD4+ T cells sorted from blood, taken at week 0. The receptors derive from a human donor with alopecia areata.

The chain is built from TRBV29-1 and TRBJ2-4, with 8 bases matching TRBD1. With V trimmed by 5 bases and J by 0 bases, 9 bases remained unmatched. This CDR3 is built from 16 residues. In germline, CDR1 is SQVTM, CDR2 ANQGSEA. The CDR3: CSVRQGSIVAKNIQYF. CDR3 DNA sequence: TGCAGCGTTCGACAGGGGTCCATTGTAGCCAAAAACATTCAGTACTTC. The variable domain in full, completed from reference TRBV29-1 and TRBJ2-4, reads SAVISQKPSRDICQRGTSLTIQCQVDSQVTMMFWYRQQPGQSLTLIATANQGSEATYESGFVIDKFPISRPNLTFSTLTVSNMSPEDSSIYLCSVRQGSIVAKNIQYFGAGTRLSVL.

This clone was detected only a few times. The V and J genes are TRBV5-1 and TRBJ2-3, with D possibly being TRBD1 (6 bases). The length of the CDR3 is 14 residues. Germline CDR1 and CDR2: SGHRS and YFSETQ. Trimming removed 0 bases from V and 4 bases from J, with 9 bases in between. CDR3 loop: CASSLDRAADTQYF. DNA of the CDR3: TGCGCCAGCAGCTTGGACAGGGCCGCAGATACGCAGTATTTT.